These 9 T cell receptor beta chains were sequenced from one sample in a study of blood T cell repertoires in COVID-19. This table comes from immunoSEQ multiplex PCR, and its TCRdb copy is limited to in-frame clones, with some not included. The sample lists roughly 230,000 clones, 85% occurring once. The sequenced sample was peripheral blood. These TCRs come from a woman aged 60-75 years with active or convalescent COVID-19.

This clone appeared a single time. This chain uses TRBV3-1 (or the pseudogene TRBV3-2) with TRBJ2-7, with D unresolved. The ends were cut back, 3 bases at V and 0 bases at J, with 9 bases in the middle. The CDR3 runs to 14 residues. The germline gives CDR1 LGHDT, CDR2 YNNKEL (reference sequence). The CDR3: CASSQEPTSYEQYF. The CDR3 nucleotides read TGTGCCAGCAGCCAGGAGCCAACCTCCTACGAGCAGTACTTC.

This clone was seen once. The gene calls are TRBV7-9 and TRBJ1-6, with TRBD1 matching over 11 bases. The CDR3 has 15 residues. Germline lookup yields CDR1 SEHNR and CDR2 FQNEAQ (reference sequence). The ends lost 5 bases at V and 10 bases at J; junction bases unmatched: 7. The CDR3 sequence is CASSVGTGGGSPLHF. The CDR3 coding sequence is TGTGCCAGCAGCGTTGGGACAGGGGGAGGATCACCCCTCCACTTT. Supplemented by reference TRBV7-9 and TRBJ1-6, the full variable domain reads DTGVSQNPRHKITKRGQNVTFRCDPISEHNRLYWYRQTLGQGPEFLTYFQNEAQLEKSRLLSDRFSAERPKGSFSTLEIQRTEQGDSAMYLCASSVGTGGGSPLHFGNGTRLTVT.

This clone has a single count. This chain links TRBV5-4 with TRBJ2-3; 8 bases are shared with TRBD2. Germline CDR1 is SGHNT and CDR2 is YYREEE (reference sequence). V was clipped by 4 bases and J by 1 base; unmatched bases: 8. The CDR3 extends over 16 amino acids. CDR3 region: CASSPRTGGGTDTQYF. The DNA of the CDR3 is TGTGCCAGCAGCCCCCGGACGGGAGGGGGCACAGATACGCAGTATTTT.

V is TRBV19 and J is TRBJ2-1; a weak D match, TRBD1 (5 bases). This CDR3 comprises 17 residues. Trimming shortened V by 3 bases and J by 8 bases, and 23 bases separated the two germline ends. The germline CDR1 and CDR2 sequences are LNHDA and SQIVND (reference sequence). CDR3 residues: CASSIPPGRVTIDEQFF. The DNA of the CDR3 is TGTGCCAGTAGTATCCCTCCGGGCAGGGTCACGATCGATGAGCAGTTCTTC.

The V call is TRBV7-2, the J call TRBJ1-1; no clear D. With 4 bases removed from V and 1 base from J, the gap between germline ends came to 7 bases. The germline V gene has CDR1 SGHTA and CDR2 FQGNSA. This CDR3 is built from 13 residues. The CDR3 sequence is CASSWRRNTEAFF. CDR3 DNA sequence: TGTGCCAGCAGCTGGCGGCGGAACACTGAAGCTTTCTTT.

This clone was picked up one time. This chain links TRBV11-2 with TRBJ2-5; D ambiguous. Germline CDR1 is SGHAT and CDR2 is FQNNGV. V lost 5 bases to trimming and J lost 7 bases, with 14 bases between them. This CDR3 has 13 residues. CDR3 nucleotide sequence: TGTGCCAGCAGCCCTTTGGTAGATGGGACCCAGTACTTC. Translating gives CASSPLVDGTQYF.

V and J are TRBV5-1 and TRBJ1-1; D is undetermined. This CDR3 is built from 15 residues. V gave up 0 bases and J gave up 5 bases, with 14 bases separating them. Germline lookup yields CDR1 SGHRS and CDR2 YFSETQ. CDR3 loop: CASSLDGVLKTEAFF. The CDR3 DNA reads TGCGCCAGCAGCTTGGACGGGGTGTTAAAGACTGAAGCTTTCTTT. Full variable domain (rest looked up from reference TRBV5-1 and TRBJ1-1): KAGVTQTPRYLIKTRGQQVTLSCSPISGHRSVSWYQQTPGQGLQFLFEYFSETQRNKGNFPGRFSGRQFSNSRSEMNVSTLELGDSALYLCASSLDGVLKTEAFFGQGTRLTVV.

V and J are TRBV6-5 and TRBJ1-2; D is possibly TRBD1 (6 bases). CDR1 and CDR2 (germline): MNHEY, SVGAGI. The CDR3 runs 12 residues. Between the trimmed V and J ends, which lost 11 bases and 8 bases, there was a span of 18 bases. The DNA of the CDR3 is TGTGCCGTTTCAACAGGGCTGGGGGGCTACACCTTC. Encoded protein: CAVSTGLGGYTF.

The table lists this clone with a count of one. The rearrangement links TRBV19 to TRBJ1-5; TRBD1 might be the D (5 bases). V lost 3 bases and J 2 bases, leaving 11 bases between the germline ends. The V gene's germline CDR1 is LNHDA and CDR2 SQIVND (reference sequence). The CDR3 is 15 amino acids. CDR3 in amino acids: CASSIQGEGNQPQHF. DNA of the CDR3: TGTGCCAGTAGTATTCAGGGTGAGGGCAATCAGCCCCAGCATTTT. The variable domain in full, with the rest retrieved from reference TRBV19 and TRBJ1-5, is DGGITQSPKYLFRKEGQNVTLSCEQNLNHDAMYWYRQDPGQGLRLIYYSQIVNDFQKGDIAEGYSVSREKKESFPLTVTSAQKNPTAFYLCASSIQGEGNQPQHFGDGTRLSIL.